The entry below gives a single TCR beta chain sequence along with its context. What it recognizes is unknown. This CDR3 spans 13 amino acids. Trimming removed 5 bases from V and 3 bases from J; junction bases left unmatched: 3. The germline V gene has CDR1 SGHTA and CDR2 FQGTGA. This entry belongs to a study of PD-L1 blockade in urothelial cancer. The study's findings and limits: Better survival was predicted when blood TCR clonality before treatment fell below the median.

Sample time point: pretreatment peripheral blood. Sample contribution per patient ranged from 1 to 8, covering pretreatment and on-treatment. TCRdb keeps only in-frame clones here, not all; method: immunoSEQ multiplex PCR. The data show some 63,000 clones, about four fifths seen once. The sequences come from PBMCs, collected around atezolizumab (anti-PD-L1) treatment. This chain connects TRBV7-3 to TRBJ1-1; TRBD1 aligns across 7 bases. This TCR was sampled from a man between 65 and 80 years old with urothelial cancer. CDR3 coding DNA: TGTGCCAGCAGCAATCAGGGGGACACTGAAGCTTTCTTT. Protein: CASSNQGDTEAFF.